The next 25 T cell receptor beta chains were all read from a single sample in a study of identifying expanded T cells in peripheral blood. Libraries were prepared by immunoSEQ multiplex PCR; TCRdb keeps only in-frame clonotypes and omits some of them. This table has under 100,000 clones, around 83% appearing once. The material sequenced was blood. The receptors stem from a person between 18 and 75 years old in good health.

The chain joins TRBV7-2 to TRBJ1-1; D call uncertain. Germline loops: CDR1 SGHTA, CDR2 FQGNSA. The ends were cut back, 5 bases at V and 7 bases at J, with 11 bases in the middle. CDR3 length equals 12 residues. CDR3 loop: CASSARRNEAFF. CDR3 in DNA: TGTGCCAGCAGCGCCCGACGGAATGAAGCTTTCTTT.

The table lists this clone with a count of one. The chain employs TRBV29-1 and TRBJ1-2, with 9 nucleotides matching TRBD1. Per the germline V gene, CDR1 is SQVTM and CDR2 is ANQGSEA. The CDR3 length is 16 residues. The ends lost 3 bases at V and 4 bases at J; junction bases unmatched: 12. Here the CDR3 DNA reads TGCAGCGTTGACGATGATAACAGGGGGCAGGTCTATGGCTACACCTTC. As protein: CSVDDDNRGQVYGYTF.

The CDR3 DNA reads as TGTGCCTGGAGCGCACAGGGGATCGCTGAAGCTTTCTTT. Its protein is CAWSAQGIAEAFF. The chain has TRBV30 and TRBJ1-1; 7 positions match TRBD1. Germline CDR1 and CDR2: GTSNPN and SVGIG (reference sequence). The CDR3 is made up of 13 amino acids. V trimming: 3 bases; J trimming: 6 bases; junction bases outside the gene matches: 7.

The chain carries TRBV7-2 and TRBJ1-1; D gene ambiguous. The V end was cut by 0 bases, the J end by 7 bases, with 9 bases between. Germline-derived CDR1 and CDR2 are SGHTA and FQGNSA. This CDR3 has 13 amino acids. In nucleotides, the CDR3 is TGTGCCAGCAGCTTAGCCACACCCCTTGAAGCTTTCTTT. This gives the protein CASSLATPLEAFF.

This sequence joins TRBV27 and TRBJ2-1; no clear D. Germline values: CDR1 MNHEY, CDR2 SMNVEV (reference sequence). V lost 3 bases, J lost 10 bases, and 13 bases lay in between. There are 13 residues in the CDR3. This CDR3 is CASSLSPTIEQFF. The CDR3 DNA reads as TGTGCCAGCAGTTTGTCCCCGACGATAGAGCAGTTCTTC.

The J gene is TRBJ1-2, the V gene TRBV7-8; D uncertain. V lost 4 bases and J lost 5, with 29 bases in between. Germline V gene data show CDR1 as SGHVS and CDR2 as FQNEAQ. The CDR3 has 19 residues. CDR3 nucleotide sequence: TGTGCCAGCAGCTCAATGATAATTACACGATCGGAAGCCTATTATGGCTACACCTTC. It specifies CASSSMIITRSEAYYGYTF.

The chain is built from TRBV2 and TRBJ1-1; the D gene is possibly TRBD1 (5 bases). Germline-derived CDR1 and CDR2 are SNHLY and FYNNEI. With 7 bases removed from V and 2 bases from J, the gap between germline ends came to 8 bases. CDR3 length: 12 amino acids. The CDR3 protein is CASTGHNTEAFF. In DNA form, the CDR3 reads TGTGCCAGCACGGGGCACAACACTGAAGCTTTCTTT. The full variable domain, with the rest looked up from reference TRBV2 and TRBJ1-1, is EPEVTQTPSHQVTQMGQEVILRCVPISNHLYFYWYRQILGQKVEFLVSFYNNEISEKSEIFDDQFSVERPDGSNFTLKIRSTKLEDSAMYFCASTGHNTEAFFGQGTRLTVV.

V usage is TRBV18 and J usage is TRBJ2-4, with D perhaps assigned TRBD1 or TRBD2 (6 bases each). The CDR3 has 17 residues. CDR1 is KGHSH and CDR2 is LQKENI in the germline V gene. V lost 3 bases, J lost 0 bases, and 15 bases lay in between. CDR3 region: CASSPPRGGKAKNIQYF. The DNA for the CDR3 is TGTGCCAGCTCACCCCCGAGAGGGGGGAAAGCCAAAAACATTCAGTACTTC.

The chain has TRBV2 and TRBJ1-2; the match to TRBD1 covers 7 bases. The CDR3 has 17 amino acids. V shed 2 bases, J shed 5 bases, and the junction held 14 bases outside the gene matches. CDR1 SNHLY and CDR2 FYNNEI come from the germline V gene. The CDR3 nucleotides are TGTGCCAGCAGTGAAACCCCGGACAGGTGGGACCTATATGGCTACACCTTC. Its translation is CASSETPDRWDLYGYTF.

This rearrangement joins TRBV6-5 to TRBJ2-2; no reliable D call. CDR1 is MNHEY and CDR2 is SVGAGI in the germline V gene. Trimming shortened V by 3 bases and J by 7 bases, and 18 bases separated the two germline ends. This CDR3 has 16 residues. This CDR3 reads CASSYQQRSIGGELFF. CDR3 nucleotide sequence: TGTGCCAGCAGTTATCAACAGCGATCGATTGGCGGGGAGCTGTTTTTT.

V is TRBV7-8 and J is TRBJ2-1; D not certain. In germline, CDR1 is SGHVS, CDR2 FQNEAQ. The CDR3 sequence is 16 residues long. Trimming removed 2 bases from V and 8 bases from J, with 19 bases in between. DNA for the CDR3: TGTGCCAGCAGCTTAAACCCGGGCGGAATTTATTATGAGCAGTTCTTC. Its translation: CASSLNPGGIYYEQFF.

In the case of this clone: Other nucleotide sequences from this sample produce the same CDR3. The chain has TRBV30 and TRBJ2-3; D possibly corresponds to TRBD2 (6 bases). The CDR3 totals 14 residues. Trimming pared 0 bases from V and 0 bases from J, leaving 7 bases between. In germline, CDR1 is GTSNPN, CDR2 SVGIG (reference sequence). CDR3 loop: CAWSVLASTDTQYF. DNA for the CDR3: TGTGCCTGGAGTGTACTAGCTAGCACAGATACGCAGTATTTT. Full variable domain (remainder filled in from reference TRBV30 and TRBJ2-3): SQTIHQWPATLVQPVGSPLSLECTVEGTSNPNLYWYRQAAGRGLQLLFYSVGIGQISSEVPQNLSASRPQDRQFILSSKKLLLSDSGFYLCAWSVLASTDTQYFGPGTRLTVL.

The rearrangement links TRBV6-5 to TRBJ2-7; 7 nucleotides agree with TRBD1. The CDR3 has 15 residues. Germline CDR1 MNHEY, CDR2 SVGAGI. The trim removed 7 bases at V and 0 bases at J, leaving 9 bases unmatched. The CDR3 here is CASIARTGGSYEQYF. Here the CDR3 DNA reads TGTGCCAGCATAGCCCGGACAGGAGGCTCCTACGAGCAGTACTTC.

V is TRBV5-4 and J is TRBJ1-1; 7 bases are a match to TRBD1. V was clipped by 2 bases and J by 4 bases; unmatched bases: 8. Germline-derived CDR1 and CDR2 are SGHNT and YYREEE (reference sequence). The CDR3 covers 15 residues. The CDR3 is CASSFGQARSTEAFF. CDR3 nucleotide sequence: TGTGCCAGCAGCTTCGGACAGGCCAGGAGCACTGAAGCTTTCTTT.

This clone was seen more than once but under ten times. The rearrangement links TRBV5-6 to TRBJ1-2, with a tentative D call TRBD1 (5 bases). Trimming took 7 bases from V and 5 from J, leaving 12 bases between them. CDR3 length: 12 amino acids. CDR1 is SGHDT, CDR2 YYEEEE, per germline. The CDR3 loop is CASGERGYGYTF. CDR3 coding DNA: TGTGCCAGCGGGGAAAGGGGTTATGGCTACACCTTC. The variable domain in full, with the rest retrieved from reference TRBV5-6 and TRBJ1-2, is DAGVTQSPTHLIKTRGQQVTLRCSPKSGHDTVSWYQQALGQGPQFIFQYYEEEERQRGNFPDRFSGHQFPNYSSELNVNALLLGDSALYLCASGERGYGYTFGSGTRLTVV.

The chain carries TRBV5-6 and TRBJ2-6, with D possibly matching TRBD1 (5 bases). V was cut by 3 bases and J by 0 bases, with 16 bases left in between. The CDR3 totals 18 residues. Germline CDR1 reads SGHDT; CDR2 reads YYEEEE. The CDR3 loop is CASSWKTAFPSGANVLTF. CDR3 nucleotides: TGTGCCAGCAGCTGGAAGACAGCTTTCCCCTCTGGGGCCAACGTCCTGACTTTC.

The chain uses TRBV2 and TRBJ2-1; D gene ambiguous. Germline values: CDR1 SNHLY, CDR2 FYNNEI. The CDR3 has 14 amino acids. V dropped 3 bases and J dropped 9 bases, with 15 bases sitting between them. The CDR3 sequence: CASSDLILSGEQFF. The DNA of the CDR3 is TGTGCCAGCAGTGATTTGATTTTGAGTGGTGAGCAGTTCTTC. Variable domain in full (rest from reference TRBV2 and TRBJ2-1): EPEVTQTPSHQVTQMGQEVILRCVPISNHLYFYWYRQILGQKVEFLVSFYNNEISEKSEIFDDQFSVERPDGSNFTLKIRSTKLEDSAMYFCASSDLILSGEQFFGPGTRLTVL.

The genes are TRBV6-1 and TRBJ2-7; the D gene is possibly TRBD1 (6 bases). V gave up 4 bases and J gave up 5 bases, with 24 bases separating them. The CDR3 consists of 17 residues. CDR1 MNHNS and CDR2 SASEGT come from the germline V gene. CDR3 region: CASSARHRDMIRDEQYF. CDR3 coding DNA: TGTGCCAGCAGTGCGAGACACCGGGACATGATAAGGGACGAGCAGTACTTC.

The chain carries TRBV12-5 and TRBJ1-2, with D unclear. The germline CDR1 and CDR2 sequences are LGHNT and FRNRAP. V was shortened by 3 bases and J by 5 bases, with 7 bases between the two germline ends. This CDR3 contains 12 residues. In DNA form, the CDR3 reads TGTGCTAGTGGTTTATTGTGGTATGGCTACACCTTC. This codes for CASGLLWYGYTF.

The J gene is TRBJ2-5, the V gene TRBV27, with unresolved D. The CDR3 spans 14 residues. Germline values: CDR1 MNHEY, CDR2 SMNVEV (reference sequence). Trimming removed 6 bases at V and 1 base at J, with 12 bases between. CDR3 nucleotide sequence: TGTGCCAGCAGCCGCAACTCGCCCCAAGAGACCCAGTACTTC. Amino acid sequence: CASSRNSPQETQYF.

V usage is TRBV18 and J usage is TRBJ2-7, with D unclear. This CDR3 has 13 amino acids. Germline V CDR1 and CDR2: KGHSH, LQKENI. Trimming took 3 bases from V and 3 from J, leaving 9 bases between them. The CDR3, as DNA: TGTGCCAGCTCACCCCCGACATTCTACGAGCAGTACTTC. It yields the protein CASSPPTFYEQYF.

V usage is TRBV6-6 and J usage is TRBJ1-1, with no clear D. The V gene's germline CDR1 is MNHNY and CDR2 SVGAGI (reference sequence). V lost 2 bases and J lost 0, with 10 bases in between. The CDR3 extends over 15 amino acids. The DNA of the CDR3 is TGTGCCAGCAGTTACCGAACGGGTTTGAACACTGAAGCTTTCTTT. Encoded protein: CASSYRTGLNTEAFF.

This chain joins TRBV25-1 and TRBJ2-7; D gene uncertain. Trimming cost V 7 bases and J 5 bases, with 9 bases left between them. CDR1 is MGHDK, CDR2 SYGVNS, per germline. The CDR3 has 11 amino acids. CDR3 in amino acids: CASILGHEQYF. The CDR3 region has the DNA TGTGCCAGCATTCTTGGGCACGAGCAGTACTTC.

In this sample, this clone turned up once. The rearrangement joins TRBV11-2 to TRBJ1-6, with 7 bases matching TRBD1. The CDR3 consists of 15 residues. The junction had 6 bases not matched to a gene; V was cut back by 3 bases and J by 7 bases. CDR1 is SGHAT and CDR2 is FQNNGV in the germline V gene. The chain's CDR3 is CASSLYRGRNSPLHF. The CDR3 nucleotides are TGTGCCAGCAGCTTGTACAGGGGTCGGAATTCACCCCTCCACTTT.

V is TRBV6-5 and J is TRBJ1-1; no clear D. V was cut by 0 bases and J by 4 bases, with 12 bases left in between. This CDR3 region has 15 residues. Germline V gives CDR1 MNHEY, CDR2 SVGAGI. This CDR3 reads CASSYSISGSTEAFF. DNA for the CDR3: TGTGCCAGCAGTTACTCGATAAGCGGGAGCACTGAAGCTTTCTTT.